The next 21 T cell receptor beta chains were all read from a single sample in a study of OX40 agonist ivuxolimab in advanced cancers. This table comes from immunoSEQ multiplex PCR, and its TCRdb copy is limited to in-frame clones, with some not included. The table has around 25,000 clones, 75% to 85% seen once. Sequencing was performed on CD4+ or CD8+ T cells sorted from blood, taken in a trial of the OX40 agonist ivuxolimab. The origin of the receptors is an adult with an advanced solid tumor such as melanoma, head and neck, liver or kidney cancer.

The chain has TRBV6-5 and TRBJ2-1; D is possibly TRBD1 (5 bases). CDR3 length: 14 residues. The germline V and J ends were trimmed by 2 bases and 5 bases, with 10 bases remaining between them. Germline CDR1 and CDR2: MNHEY and SVGAGI. The CDR3 reads CASSYEDTDNEQFF. For the CDR3, the DNA is TGTGCCAGCAGTTACGAGGACACCGACAATGAGCAGTTCTTC.

The V call is TRBV9, the J call TRBJ2-7; 7 nucleotides align to TRBD2. The length of the CDR3 is 14 residues. Unmatched junction bases numbered 5, after V lost 2 bases and J lost 3 bases. Germline CDR1 SGDLS, CDR2 YYNGEE. This CDR3 is CASSVGGERYEQYF. The CDR3 coding sequence is TGTGCCAGCAGCGTGGGGGGGGAACGCTACGAGCAGTACTTC.

This chain links TRBV19 with TRBJ1-4; a weak D match, TRBD1 (5 bases). Trimming cost V 3 bases and J 7 bases, with 15 bases left between them. Per germline, CDR1 LNHDA and CDR2 SQIVND (reference sequence). The CDR3 consists of 15 residues. The CDR3 reads CASSIRGPRTEKLFF. Here the CDR3 DNA reads TGTGCCAGTAGTATTAGGGGCCCGCGCACTGAAAAACTGTTTTTT.

V gene TRBV29-1 combines with J gene TRBJ2-1, with D possibly matching TRBD1 (6 bases). Germline CDR1 reads SQVTM; CDR2 reads ANQGSEA. Trimming took 1 base from V and 2 from J, leaving 12 bases between them. This CDR3 spans 15 amino acids. The CDR3 sequence: CSVEGSGDTYNEQFF. The CDR3 nucleotides are TGCAGCGTTGAAGGATCAGGGGATACCTACAATGAGCAGTTCTTC.

The chain recombines TRBV4-3 with TRBJ1-1, with a possible D match to TRBD1 (5 bases). Trimming stripped 3 bases from V and 2 bases from J, with 13 bases between. CDR1 LGHNA and CDR2 YSLEER come from the germline V gene. There are 15 residues in the CDR3. The CDR3 region has the DNA TGCGCCAGCAGCCACTTCGGGGGAACTAACACTGAAGCTTTCTTT. Protein sequence: CASSHFGGTNTEAFF.

The rearrangement links TRBV18 to TRBJ2-4; 9 bases align to TRBD1. CDR1 and CDR2 (germline): KGHSH, LQKENI. V was clipped by 3 bases and J by 0 bases; unmatched bases: 6. The CDR3 runs to 17 residues. CDR3 sequence reads: CASSPPGQGLAKNIQYF. The CDR3 DNA is TGTGCCAGCTCACCTCCGGGACAGGGTTTAGCCAAAAACATTCAGTACTTC.

By frequency in the sample, this clone is medium-sized. The rearrangement uses TRBV7-9 and TRBJ1-1; tentative D call: TRBD1 (5 bases). This CDR3 contains 15 residues. Germline V lookup: CDR1 SEHNR, CDR2 FQNEAQ (reference sequence). V gave up 1 base and J gave up 4 bases, with 13 bases separating them. The CDR3 nucleotides read TGTGCCAGCAGCTTAGAGGGGACGGGGAGCACTGAAGCTTTCTTT. Protein sequence: CASSLEGTGSTEAFF.

The chain has TRBV14 and TRBJ2-2, with 9 bases fitting TRBD2. Germline V gene sequence: CDR1 SGHDN, CDR2 FVKESK. This CDR3 region has 14 residues. Trimming took 4 bases from V and 6 from J; bases not matched to a gene: 3. This chain's CDR3 is CASSLLAGSGELFF. DNA for the CDR3: TGTGCCAGCAGCCTGCTAGCGGGGTCCGGGGAGCTGTTTTTT.

Concerning this clone itself: An end of the junction differs from the germline gene, which may be a read error. V is TRBV6-6 and J is TRBJ2-7; 8 bases map to TRBD1. CDR3 length equals 15 residues. From germline, CDR1 is MNHNY and CDR2 SVGAGI (reference sequence). The CDR3 coding sequence is TGTGCCAGCCGTTACACCGGGACAGGAGCCTACGAGCAGTACTTC. This translates into CASRYTGTGAYEQYF.

This chain connects TRBV4-1 to TRBJ2-1; 9 nucleotides agree with TRBD2. CDR1 and CDR2 from the germline V gene are MGHRA and YSYEKL. The V gene end was trimmed by 1 base and the J gene end by 9 bases; junction bases not matched to a gene: 4. The length of the CDR3 is 14 residues. The CDR3 nucleotides are TGCGCCAGCAGCCAAGCTCTTAGCGGGGGTGAGCAGTTCTTC. Its protein product is CASSQALSGGEQFF.

In its sample, this clone was seen once. This chain uses TRBV5-6 with TRBJ1-2, with D perhaps matching TRBD1 (5 bases). V lost 2 bases and J lost 4, with 9 bases in between. The CDR3 is 13 amino acids. Germline loops: CDR1 SGHDT, CDR2 YYEEEE. CDR3 bases: TGTGCCAGCAGCTTACAGGACCTCTATGGCTACACCTTC. This gives the protein CASSLQDLYGYTF.

The chain combines TRBV6-1 with TRBJ2-7, with D possibly being TRBD1 or TRBD2 (5 bases each). V was cut by 4 bases and J by 3 bases, with 28 bases left in between. Germline lookup yields CDR1 MNHNS and CDR2 SASEGT. The CDR3 loop spans 19 amino acids. The CDR3 is CASSGAPGTPSKDYYEQYF. The CDR3 DNA reads as TGTGCCAGCAGTGGCGCCCCAGGGACCCCCAGCAAGGATTACTACGAGCAGTACTTC.

This sequence joins TRBV5-6 and TRBJ1-6; tentative D call: TRBD1 (5 bases). CDR3 length equals 19 residues. V lost 0 bases and J 6 bases, leaving 22 bases between the germline ends. The germline V gene has CDR1 SGHDT and CDR2 YYEEEE. The CDR3 loop is CASSLGGQFYGAINSPLHF. In DNA, the CDR3 is TGTGCCAGCAGCTTGGGGGGCCAATTCTACGGGGCTATTAATTCACCCCTCCACTTT.

This clone showed up just a few times. This chain connects TRBV9 to TRBJ1-1; unclear D gene. V was shortened by 4 bases and J by 1 base, with 26 bases between the two germline ends. The CDR3 totals 19 residues. Germline V lookup: CDR1 SGDLS, CDR2 YYNGEE. CDR3 nucleotide sequence: TGTGCCAGCAGCAGAACCGAATCTGTGAAATACAACAGGAACACTGAAGCTTTCTTT. It codes for CASSRTESVKYNRNTEAFF. Full variable domain (missing parts from reference TRBV9 and TRBJ1-1): DSGVTQTPKHLITATGQRVTLRCSPRSGDLSVYWYQQSLDQGLQFLIQYYNGEERAKGNILERFSAQQFPDLHSELNLSSLELGDSALYFCASSRTESVKYNRNTEAFFGQGTRLTVV.

This rearrangement joins TRBV9 to TRBJ1-3; 8 nucleotides match TRBD1. The J segment lost 1 base and the V segment lost 0 bases, leaving 6 bases of the junction unmatched. Germline values: CDR1 SGDLS, CDR2 YYNGEE. The CDR3 has 17 amino acids. The CDR3 loop is CASSVDRQGKSGNTIYF. DNA of the CDR3: TGTGCCAGCAGCGTAGACAGACAGGGGAAGTCTGGAAACACCATATATTTT. Full variable domain (missing parts from reference TRBV9 and TRBJ1-3): DSGVTQTPKHLITATGQRVTLRCSPRSGDLSVYWYQQSLDQGLQFLIQYYNGEERAKGNILERFSAQQFPDLHSELNLSSLELGDSALYFCASSVDRQGKSGNTIYFGEGSWLTVV.

This rearrangement joins TRBV7-9 to TRBJ2-2; D could derive from TRBD1 or TRBD2 (6 bases each). The CDR3 loop spans 15 amino acids. V was cut by 3 bases and J by 5 bases, with 13 bases left in between. Germline V lookup: CDR1 SEHNR, CDR2 FQNEAQ (reference sequence). The CDR3 sequence is CASSFIRGQTGELFF. Here the CDR3 DNA reads TGTGCCAGCAGCTTTATCCGGGGGCAAACCGGGGAGCTGTTTTTT.

The V gene is TRBV29-1, the J gene TRBJ1-2; D ambiguous. The CDR3 runs to 12 residues. V lost 3 bases and J lost 3, with 8 bases in between. Germline-derived CDR1 and CDR2 are SQVTM and ANQGSEA. The CDR3 loop is CSVEVDYYGYTF. The CDR3 DNA reads TGCAGCGTTGAGGTGGACTACTATGGCTACACCTTC.

About this clone: Other nucleotide sequences from this sample produce the same CDR3. The chain combines TRBV27 with TRBJ1-1; no definite D call. The CDR3 is 14 residues long. Deletions cut 3 bases from V and 0 bases from J, with 8 bases between. Germline loops: CDR1 MNHEY, CDR2 SMNVEV (reference sequence). CDR3 coding DNA: TGTGCCAGCAGTTTGTCGGTTATGAACACTGAAGCTTTCTTT. Residues: CASSLSVMNTEAFF.

This chain connects TRBV6-1 to TRBJ1-6; 11 bases are shared with TRBD1. Germline V CDR1 and CDR2: MNHNS, SASEGT. V was clipped by 4 bases and J by 9 bases; unmatched bases: 2. The CDR3 spans 14 residues. CDR3 in amino acids: CASSGTGGASPLHF. DNA of the CDR3: TGTGCCAGCAGTGGGACAGGGGGCGCTTCACCCCTCCACTTT.

This clone was counted once. V is TRBV7-2 and J is TRBJ1-1; D uncertain. In germline, CDR1 is SGHTA, CDR2 FQGNSA. The CDR3 runs to 13 residues. The ends were cut back, 8 bases at V and 2 bases at J, with 12 bases in the middle. Here the CDR3 reads CASLRGVNTEAFF. CDR3 nucleotides: TGTGCCAGCCTTCGGGGAGTTAACACTGAAGCTTTCTTT.

This clone was picked up a small number of times. The chain has TRBV19 and TRBJ2-7, with 8 bases that match TRBD1. CDR3 length: 14 amino acids. Trimming took 5 bases from V and 4 from J; bases not matched to a gene: 7. Germline loops: CDR1 LNHDA, CDR2 SQIVND (reference sequence). The CDR3 loop reads CASSLGQGMYEQYF. The CDR3 DNA reads as TGTGCCAGTAGTCTAGGACAGGGAATGTACGAGCAGTACTTC.